Listed here is a single T cell receptor (beta chain). The germline CDR1 and CDR2 sequences are SGHDT and YYEEEE. V lost 3 bases and J lost 4; bases outside the gene matches: 1. The length of the CDR3 is 13 residues. These data are taken from a study of technical replicates of blood from several donors. Generated by immunoSEQ multiplex PCR, the TCRdb table keeps only in-frame clones and is missing some. The data show around 100,000 clones, approximately 94% seen once. The sequencing sample was made of T cells isolated from PBMCs. The chain is built from TRBV5-6 and TRBJ2-5; TRBD1 matches 9 bases. The source of this sequence is a human donor in good health. The CDR3 DNA reads TGTGCCAGCAGCTGGGGACAGGGAGAGACCCAGTACTTC. Translated: CASSWGQGETQYF.